Below, one T cell receptor beta chain is given with its context. Germline V gene sequence: CDR1 MNHEY, CDR2 SVGAGI. The CDR3 loop spans 13 amino acids. The germline V and J ends were trimmed by 5 bases and 2 bases, with 7 bases remaining between them. The purity of all sorted populations exceeded 95%. This specimen comes from a study of beta chain features in type 1 diabetes. Expressed TCRB transcripts were sequenced because the isolated RNA had all been reverse transcribed beforehand. Sequencing was performed with immunoSEQ multiplex PCR; in TCRdb, only in-frame clones are kept and a portion is missing. The repertoire holds around 500,000 clones, with 30% as singletons.

This chain uses TRBV6-5 with TRBJ1-5; D gene ambiguous. The material sequenced was naive CD4+ T cells from blood. The TCR was taken from a man aged 18 to 29 in good health. DNA for the CDR3: TGTGCCAGCAGTGCCGAGGGCAATCAGCCCCAGCATTTT. It encodes CASSAEGNQPQHF.